This T cell receptor (beta chain) was observed in a study of T-cell reconstitution after alpha-beta-depleted transplantation in children. Germline V lookup: CDR1 MNHNY, CDR2 SVGAGI (reference sequence). This CDR3 has 13 amino acids. V lost 10 bases to trimming and J lost 3 bases; unmatched junction nucleotides: 3. Preparation of the TCRbeta library was carried out with unique molecular identifiers. A single record per CDR3 protein comes from TCRdb applying MiXCR to the PCR reads. Among around 93,000 distinct CDR3 sequences, roughly 8.8% were seen once, and the ten largest hold just under 7%. This clonotype has ten or more counts.

The source is a human donor who donated a stem cell graft to a child with congenital amegakaryocytic thrombocytopenia. Sequenced material: PBMCs from the stem cell graft donor, taken from the stem cell graft. The chain carries TRBV6-6 and TRBJ2-2; 9 positions agree with TRBD2. CDR3 in DNA: TGTGCCACCCTAGCGGGGCACACCGGGGAGCTGTTTTTT. Its translation: CATLAGHTGELFF.